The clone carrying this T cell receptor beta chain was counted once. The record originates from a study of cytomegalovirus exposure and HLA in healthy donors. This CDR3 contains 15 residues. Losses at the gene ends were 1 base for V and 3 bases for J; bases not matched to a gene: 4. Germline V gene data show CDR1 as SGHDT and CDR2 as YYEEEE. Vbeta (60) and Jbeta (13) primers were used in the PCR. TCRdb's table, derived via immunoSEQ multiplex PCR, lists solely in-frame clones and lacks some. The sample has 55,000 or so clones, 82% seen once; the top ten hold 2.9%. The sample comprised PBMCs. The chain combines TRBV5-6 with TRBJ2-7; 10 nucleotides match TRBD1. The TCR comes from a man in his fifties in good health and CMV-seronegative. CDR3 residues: CASSLLGTGDYEQYF. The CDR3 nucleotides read TGTGCCAGCAGCTTGTTAGGGACAGGGGACTACGAGCAGTACTTC. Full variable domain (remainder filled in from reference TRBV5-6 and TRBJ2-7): DAGVTQSPTHLIKTRGQQVTLRCSPKSGHDTVSWYQQALGQGPQFIFQYYEEEERQRGNFPDRFSGHQFPNYSSELNVNALLLGDSALYLCASSLLGTGDYEQYFGPGTRLTVT.